The next 23 T cell receptor beta chains were all read from a single sample in a study of T-cell reconstitution after alpha-beta-depleted transplantation in children. Construction of the TCRbeta library involved unique molecular identifiers. TCRdb independently ran MiXCR on the PCR reads; one entry per CDR3 protein. This sample carries some 87,000 distinct CDR3 sequences, 15% to 18% of them seen once, and the ten largest clones take around 19%. The source material was PBMCs, mostly from graft donor cells, sampled 180 days after TCRalphabeta/CD19-depleted stem cell transplant. The receptors originated from a male patient aged 2 to 10 who had a stem cell transplant for acute lymphoblastic leukemia, so the T cells may come from the graft donor.

In regard to this clonotype: The DNA is omitted, as the CDR3 cannot be located on it reliably, and the CDR3 follows TCRdb's listing. The rearrangement uses TRBV7-9 and TRBJ2-1; the table's D call TRBD1 went unverified against the DNA. Looked up from germline, CDR1 is SEHNR and CDR2 is FQNEAQ (reference sequence). The CDR3 contains 14 residues when both ends are counted. This CDR3 reads CASSLVGGGNEPFF.

This clonotype was counted between two and nine times. The chain joins TRBV7-9 to TRBJ1-1; the D is unclear. The germline V gene has CDR1 SEHNR and CDR2 FQNEAQ (reference sequence). This CDR3 comprises 15 residues. Trimming removed 5 bases at V and 1 base at J, with 14 bases between. CDR3 DNA sequence: TGTGCCAGCAGCGCCCGGGCACAAGGGAACACTGAAGCTTTCTTT. It codes for CASSARAQGNTEAFF.

This clonotype has just a few counts. The CDR3 DNA is TGTGCCAGCAGCCTTGCCGGGACAGGGTTATTTTACTCCTACGAGCAGTACTTC. Its protein is CASSLAGTGLFYSYEQYF. The rearrangement uses TRBV5-5 and TRBJ2-7, with 9 bases lining up with TRBD1. CDR1 SGHKS and CDR2 YYEKEE come from the germline V gene (reference sequence). This CDR3 spans 18 amino acids. V shed 4 bases, J shed 0 bases, and the junction held 14 bases outside the gene matches.

This clonotype was counted only a few times. The chain couples TRBV20-1 to TRBJ1-5, with 8 bases fitting TRBD1. The germline gives CDR1 DFQATT, CDR2 SNEGSKA (reference sequence). The trim removed 1 base at V and 5 bases at J, leaving 25 bases unmatched. This CDR3 contains 21 residues. CDR3 region: CSARGVFRGGRGRRQDQPQHF. The DNA for the CDR3 is TGCAGTGCTAGAGGGGTCTTCCGTGGGGGCAGGGGGCGGCGGCAAGATCAGCCCCAGCATTTT.

For this clonotype: Just one base apart from a much larger clone, this may be a read error. CDR3 residues: CASSKIPGLRKTGELFF. The CDR3 DNA sequence: TGTGCCAGCAGCAAGATTCCGGGACTAAGGAAAACCGGGGAGCTGTTTTTT. This chain uses TRBV7-7 with TRBJ2-2; TRBD2 matches 7 bases. The CDR3 totals 17 residues. Unmatched junction bases numbered 14, after V lost 5 bases and J lost 5 bases. CDR1 SSHAT and CDR2 FNYEAQ come from the germline V gene (reference sequence).

V usage is TRBV20-1 and J usage is TRBJ2-7; D gene uncertain. The CDR3 covers 15 residues. V was trimmed by 5 bases and J by 2 bases, leaving 19 bases between them. Looked up from germline, CDR1 is DFQATT and CDR2 is SNEGSKA (reference sequence). The CDR3 DNA reads as TGCAGTGCTCCGCCCTCGGAAGGATCCCCCTACGAGCAGTACTTC. Translating it yields CSAPPSEGSPYEQYF.

The table lists this clonotype with many counts. The chain combines TRBV20-1 with TRBJ1-1, with no clear D. The CDR3 loop spans 14 amino acids. The V gene lost 6 bases and the J gene lost 1 base, with 15 bases spanning the gap. Germline-derived CDR1 and CDR2 are DFQATT and SNEGSKA (reference sequence). CDR3 nucleotides: TGCAGTGCGAGCCGGCAGGATCGGAACACTGAAGCTTTCTTT. Protein: CSASRQDRNTEAFF.

This chain connects TRBV29-1 to TRBJ2-6; D gene uncertain. V gave up 4 bases and J gave up 2 bases, with 3 bases separating them. Germline loops: CDR1 SQVTM, CDR2 ANQGSEA. The CDR3 consists of 12 residues. Here the CDR3 reads CSVGPGANVLTF. The CDR3 region has the DNA TGCAGCGTTGGGCCTGGGGCCAACGTCCTGACTTTC.

This sequence joins TRBV7-2 and TRBJ2-7; 8 bases agree with TRBD2. This CDR3 comprises 16 residues. Unmatched junction bases numbered 20, after V lost 5 bases and J lost 11 bases. CDR1 and CDR2 (germline): SGHTA, FQGNSA. CDR3 sequence (DNA): TGTGCCAGCAGCCCCCTGGCGGGGGGTCCCTTTTCTTGGAAGTACTTC. It yields the protein CASSPLAGGPFSWKYF.

The sample holds many counts of this clonotype. V gene TRBV3-1 combines with J gene TRBJ2-1, with a tentative D call TRBD2 (6 bases). The germline CDR1 and CDR2 sequences are LGHDT and YNNKEL (reference sequence). The V end was cut by 1 base, the J end by 9 bases, with 10 bases between. The length of the CDR3 is 13 residues. For the CDR3, the DNA is TGTGCCAGCAGCCAAGTCGGCGGGGCTGAGCAGTTCTTC. Its translation is CASSQVGGAEQFF.

This clonotype has a handful of counts. The rearrangement links TRBV5-6 to TRBJ2-5; 9 nucleotides agree with TRBD1. Germline CDR1 SGHDT, CDR2 YYEEEE. The length of the CDR3 is 15 residues. Unmatched junction bases numbered 8, after V lost 2 bases and J lost 6 bases. The CDR3 region is CASSFGTGSLQTQYF. The CDR3 DNA reads as TGTGCCAGCAGCTTCGGGACAGGGTCACTCCAGACCCAGTACTTC.

This clonotype was seen only a few times. V and J are TRBV6-5 and TRBJ1-2, with a tentative D call TRBD1 (5 bases). Germline assignment: CDR1 MNHEY and CDR2 SVGAGI. The CDR3 is made up of 12 amino acids. V lost 5 bases, J lost 8 bases, and 12 bases lay in between. The CDR3 nucleotides read TGTGCCAGCAGTCGGGACGGGGGAGGCTACACCTTC. It translates to CASSRDGGGYTF.

This clonotype has just a few counts. The chain couples TRBV10-2 to TRBJ2-5; D gene unclear. This CDR3 is 13 amino acids long. V lost 2 bases and J lost 0, with 4 bases in between. CDR1 WSHSY and CDR2 SAAADI come from the germline V gene. CDR3: CASSEEYQETQYF. CDR3 in DNA: TGCGCCAGCAGTGAGGAGTACCAAGAGACCCAGTACTTC.

This rearrangement joins TRBV15 to TRBJ2-2; 8 nucleotides line up with TRBD1. The V gene end was trimmed by 3 bases and the J gene end by 6 bases; junction bases not matched to a gene: 27. CDR3 length: 22 residues. Germline assignment: CDR1 LNHNV and CDR2 YYDKDF (reference sequence). CDR3 bases: TGTGCCACCAGCAGGGACCTAATGGGGAGACAGGGGAACTTAAACTCCCCCGGGGAGCTGTTTTTT. It encodes CATSRDLMGRQGNLNSPGELFF.

This clonotype was seen repeatedly, ten times or more. The chain uses TRBV6-4 and TRBJ2-3; D might be TRBD2 (5 bases). Trimming stripped 5 bases from V and 1 base from J, with 10 bases between. There are 14 residues in the CDR3. Germline loops: CDR1 MRHNA, CDR2 SNTAGT. In DNA form, the CDR3 reads TGTGCCAGCAGTCCTAGCCCGGGCACAGATACGCAGTATTTT. It translates to CASSPSPGTDTQYF.

The rearrangement links TRBV28 to TRBJ2-3; 9 bases agree with TRBD2. The CDR3 extends over 16 amino acids. The germline V gene has CDR1 MDHEN and CDR2 SYDVKM. Losses at the gene ends were 5 bases for V and 5 bases for J; bases not matched to a gene: 11. CDR3 residues: CASSPLSGGARDTQYF. The CDR3 DNA follows: TGTGCCAGCAGTCCCCTTAGCGGGGGAGCTCGAGATACGCAGTATTTT.

This chain connects TRBV9 to TRBJ2-5; unclear D gene. Germline-derived CDR1 and CDR2 are SGDLS and YYNGEE. Trimming took off 0 bases at V and 5 bases at J, with 14 bases between the two ends. CDR3 length: 15 amino acids. This chain's CDR3 is CASSVGGSLWETQYF. In DNA form, the CDR3 reads TGTGCCAGCAGCGTAGGGGGTAGCCTCTGGGAGACCCAGTACTTC.

This clonotype has at least ten counts. The chain recombines TRBV7-8 with TRBJ2-1; D may be TRBD1 or TRBD2 (5 bases each). V lost 4 bases and J 2 bases, leaving 15 bases between the germline ends. This CDR3 has 16 amino acids. Per germline, CDR1 SGHVS and CDR2 FQNEAQ. This CDR3 is CASSSTWDGAYNEQFF. The CDR3 DNA sequence: TGTGCCAGCAGCTCAACTTGGGACGGTGCCTACAATGAGCAGTTCTTC.

The chain uses TRBV20-1 and TRBJ2-6, with 8 bases fitting TRBD2. CDR3 length equals 17 residues. V lost 1 base, J lost 0 bases, and 5 bases stayed unmatched. The germline gives CDR1 DFQATT, CDR2 SNEGSKA (reference sequence). The CDR3 loop reads CSARGAGTSSGANVLTF. In DNA, the CDR3 is TGCAGTGCTAGAGGTGCCGGGACTAGCTCTGGGGCCAACGTCCTGACTTTC.

This clonotype was found a few times. The rearrangement uses TRBV7-2 and TRBJ1-6; D might be TRBD1 (5 bases). Trimming stripped 5 bases from V and 9 bases from J, with 20 bases between. Per the germline V gene, CDR1 is SGHTA and CDR2 is FQGNSA. The CDR3 is 16 amino acids. The CDR3 DNA follows: TGTGCCAGCAGCCAATCGGGGTCCCTCCAGGGTTCACCCCTCCACTTT. The encoded protein is CASSQSGSLQGSPLHF.

This clonotype has just a few counts. The gene calls are TRBV20-1 and TRBJ1-2; D gene uncertain. Trimming pared 0 bases from V and 8 bases from J, leaving 13 bases between. The CDR3 sequence is 13 residues long. Germline lookup yields CDR1 DFQATT and CDR2 SNEGSKA (reference sequence). Written as DNA, the CDR3 is TGCAGTGCTAGAGATGGGCCCCTCAGCGGCTACACCTTC. Its protein product is CSARDGPLSGYTF.

This clonotype has a handful of counts. The rearrangement links TRBV20-1 to TRBJ2-1, with 12 bases matching TRBD1. CDR3 length: 15 amino acids. The V segment lost 3 bases and the J segment 7 bases; nucleotides outside the gene matches: 7. Germline V CDR1 and CDR2: DFQATT, SNEGSKA (reference sequence). CDR3 sequence: CSASYGTGGRNEQFF. The CDR3 coding sequence is TGCAGTGCTAGTTACGGGACAGGGGGCAGGAATGAGCAGTTCTTC.

The V and J genes are TRBV5-6 and TRBJ2-3; D gene uncertain. CDR1 is SGHDT, CDR2 YYEEEE, per germline. CDR3 length equals 16 residues. Trimming took 1 base from V and 11 from J, leaving 23 bases between them. The CDR3 here is CASSLNWAATELGQYF. The CDR3 nucleotides read TGTGCCAGCAGCTTGAATTGGGCGGCCACCGAGCTCGGGCAGTATTTT.